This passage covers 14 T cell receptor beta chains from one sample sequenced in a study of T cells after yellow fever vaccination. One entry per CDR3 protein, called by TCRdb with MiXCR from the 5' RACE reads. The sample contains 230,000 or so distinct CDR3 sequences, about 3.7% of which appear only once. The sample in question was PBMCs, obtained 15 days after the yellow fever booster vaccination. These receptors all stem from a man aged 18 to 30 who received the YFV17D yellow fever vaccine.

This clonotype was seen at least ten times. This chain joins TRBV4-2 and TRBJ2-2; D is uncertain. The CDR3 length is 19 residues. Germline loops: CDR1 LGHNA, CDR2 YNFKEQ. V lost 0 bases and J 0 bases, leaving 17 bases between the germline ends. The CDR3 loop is CASSQEGVESRPNTGELFF. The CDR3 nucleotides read TGTGCCAGCAGCCAAGAAGGAGTAGAGAGCAGACCGAACACCGGGGAGCTGTTTTTT.

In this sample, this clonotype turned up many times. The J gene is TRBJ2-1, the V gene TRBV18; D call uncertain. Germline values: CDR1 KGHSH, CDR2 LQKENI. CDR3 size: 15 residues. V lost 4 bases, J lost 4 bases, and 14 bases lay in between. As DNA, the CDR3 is TGTGCCAGCTCACGGCTTGGAGTCGAGTACAATGAGCAGTTCTTC. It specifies CASSRLGVEYNEQFF.

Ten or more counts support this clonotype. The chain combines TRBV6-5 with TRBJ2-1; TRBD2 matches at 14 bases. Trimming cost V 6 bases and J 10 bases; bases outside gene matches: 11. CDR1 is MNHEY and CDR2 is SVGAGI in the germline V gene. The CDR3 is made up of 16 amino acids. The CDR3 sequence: CASSPPNRLAGGEQFF. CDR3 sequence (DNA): TGTGCCAGCAGCCCACCCAACCGACTAGCGGGGGGGGAGCAGTTCTTC.

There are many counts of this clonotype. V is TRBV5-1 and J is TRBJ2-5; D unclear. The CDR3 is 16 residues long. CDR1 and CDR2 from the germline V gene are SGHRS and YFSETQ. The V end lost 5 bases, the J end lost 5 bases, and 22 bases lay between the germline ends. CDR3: CASRPGRAGQGETQYF. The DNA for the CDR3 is TGCGCCAGCAGACCTGGTAGGGCCGGCCAAGGCGAGACCCAGTACTTC.

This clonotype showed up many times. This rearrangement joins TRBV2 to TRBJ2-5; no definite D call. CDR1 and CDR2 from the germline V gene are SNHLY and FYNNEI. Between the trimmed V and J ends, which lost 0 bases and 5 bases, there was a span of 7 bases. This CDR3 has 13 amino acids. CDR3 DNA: TGTGCCAGCAGTGAAGCCCCCGGGGAGACCCAGTACTTC. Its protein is CASSEAPGETQYF.

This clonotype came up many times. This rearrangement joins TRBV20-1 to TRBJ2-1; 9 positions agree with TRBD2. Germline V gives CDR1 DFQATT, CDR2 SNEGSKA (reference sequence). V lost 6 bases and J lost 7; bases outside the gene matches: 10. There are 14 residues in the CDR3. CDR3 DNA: TGCAGTGCCCCTAGGACTAGCGCGGGAAATGAGCAGTTCTTC. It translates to CSAPRTSAGNEQFF.

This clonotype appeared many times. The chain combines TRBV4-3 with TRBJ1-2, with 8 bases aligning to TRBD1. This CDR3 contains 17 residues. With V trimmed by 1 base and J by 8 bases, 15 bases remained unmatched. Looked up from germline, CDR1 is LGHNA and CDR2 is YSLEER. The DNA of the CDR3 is TGCGCCAGCAGCCAAGCCCCATCCCAGGGGGCTAGGGGGGGCTACACCTTC. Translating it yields CASSQAPSQGARGGYTF.

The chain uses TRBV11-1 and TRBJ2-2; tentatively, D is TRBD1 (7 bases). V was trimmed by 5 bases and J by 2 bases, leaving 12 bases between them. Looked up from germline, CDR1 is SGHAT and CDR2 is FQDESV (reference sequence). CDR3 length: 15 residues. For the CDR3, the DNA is TGTGCCAGCAGCAATCAGGGGGGTAACACCGGGGAGCTGTTTTTT. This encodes CASSNQGGNTGELFF.

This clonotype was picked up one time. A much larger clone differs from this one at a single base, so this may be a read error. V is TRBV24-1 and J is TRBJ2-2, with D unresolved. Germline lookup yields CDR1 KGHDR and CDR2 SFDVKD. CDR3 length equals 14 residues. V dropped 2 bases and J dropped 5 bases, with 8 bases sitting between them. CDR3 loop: CATSDYEWTGELFF. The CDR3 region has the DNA TGTGCCACCAGTGATTACGAGTGGACCGGGGAGCTGTTTTTT.

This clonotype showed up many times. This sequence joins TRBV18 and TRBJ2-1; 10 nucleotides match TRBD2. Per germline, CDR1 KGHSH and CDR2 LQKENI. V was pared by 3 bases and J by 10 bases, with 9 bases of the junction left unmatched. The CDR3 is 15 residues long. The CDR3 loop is CASSPPLAGPGEQFF. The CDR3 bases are TGTGCCAGCTCACCTCCACTAGCGGGGCCTGGGGAGCAGTTCTTC.

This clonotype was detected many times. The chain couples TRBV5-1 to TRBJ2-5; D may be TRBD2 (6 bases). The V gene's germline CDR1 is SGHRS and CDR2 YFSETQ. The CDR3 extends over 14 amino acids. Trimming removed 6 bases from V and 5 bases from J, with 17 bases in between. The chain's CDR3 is CASTLESGVETQYF. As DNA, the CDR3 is TGCGCCAGCACGCTGGAGTCGGGAGTGGAGACCCAGTACTTC.

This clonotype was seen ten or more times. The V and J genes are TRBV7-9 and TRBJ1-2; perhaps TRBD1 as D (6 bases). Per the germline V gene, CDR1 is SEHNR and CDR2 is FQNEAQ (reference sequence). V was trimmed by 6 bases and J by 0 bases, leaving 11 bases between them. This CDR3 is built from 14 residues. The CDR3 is CASRDGQSNYGYTF. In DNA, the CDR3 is TGTGCCAGCAGAGACGGACAGTCTAACTATGGCTACACCTTC.

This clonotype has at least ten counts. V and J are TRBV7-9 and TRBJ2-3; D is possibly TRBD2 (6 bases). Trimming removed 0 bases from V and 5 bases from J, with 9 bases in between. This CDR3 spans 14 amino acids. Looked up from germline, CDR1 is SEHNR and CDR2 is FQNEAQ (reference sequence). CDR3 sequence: CASSLAGGGDTQYF. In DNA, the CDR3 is TGTGCCAGCAGCTTAGCCGGGGGAGGAGATACGCAGTATTTT.

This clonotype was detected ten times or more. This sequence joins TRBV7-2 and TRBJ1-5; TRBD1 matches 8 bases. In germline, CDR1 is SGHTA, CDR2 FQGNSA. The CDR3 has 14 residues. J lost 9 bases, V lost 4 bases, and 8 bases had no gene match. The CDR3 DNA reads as TGTGCCAGCAGCTCCGGACAGGGCCAGGGGCCCCAGCATTTT. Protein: CASSSGQGQGPQHF.